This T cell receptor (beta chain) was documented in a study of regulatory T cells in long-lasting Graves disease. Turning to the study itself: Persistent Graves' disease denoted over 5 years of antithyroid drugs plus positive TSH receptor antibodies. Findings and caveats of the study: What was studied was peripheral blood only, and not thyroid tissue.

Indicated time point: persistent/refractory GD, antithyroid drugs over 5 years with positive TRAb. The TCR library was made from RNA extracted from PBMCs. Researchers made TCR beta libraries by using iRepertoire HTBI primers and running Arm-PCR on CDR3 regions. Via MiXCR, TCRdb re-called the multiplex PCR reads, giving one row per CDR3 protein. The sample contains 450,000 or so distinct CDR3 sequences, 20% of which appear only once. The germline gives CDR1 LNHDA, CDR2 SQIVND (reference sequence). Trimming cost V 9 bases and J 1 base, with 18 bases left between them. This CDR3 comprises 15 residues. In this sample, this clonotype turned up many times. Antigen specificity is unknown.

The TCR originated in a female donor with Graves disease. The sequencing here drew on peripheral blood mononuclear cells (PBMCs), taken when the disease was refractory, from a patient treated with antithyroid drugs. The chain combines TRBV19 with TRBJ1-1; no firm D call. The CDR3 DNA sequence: TGTGCCAGGAGAGCGGCCGGGATCCCGAACACTGAAGCTTTCTTT. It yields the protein CARRAAGIPNTEAFF.